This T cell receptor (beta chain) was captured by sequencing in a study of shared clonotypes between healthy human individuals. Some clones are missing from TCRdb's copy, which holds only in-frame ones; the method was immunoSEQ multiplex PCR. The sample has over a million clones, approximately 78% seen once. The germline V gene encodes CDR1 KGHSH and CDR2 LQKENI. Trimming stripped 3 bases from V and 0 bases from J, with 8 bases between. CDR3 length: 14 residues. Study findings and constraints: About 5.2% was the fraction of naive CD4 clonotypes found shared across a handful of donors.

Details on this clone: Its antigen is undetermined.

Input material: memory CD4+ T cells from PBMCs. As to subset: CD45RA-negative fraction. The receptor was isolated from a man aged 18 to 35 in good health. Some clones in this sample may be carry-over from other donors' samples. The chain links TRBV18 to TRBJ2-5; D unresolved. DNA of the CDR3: TGTGCCAGCTCACCCCCTTCCCACCAAGAGACCCAGTACTTC. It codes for CASSPPSHQETQYF.